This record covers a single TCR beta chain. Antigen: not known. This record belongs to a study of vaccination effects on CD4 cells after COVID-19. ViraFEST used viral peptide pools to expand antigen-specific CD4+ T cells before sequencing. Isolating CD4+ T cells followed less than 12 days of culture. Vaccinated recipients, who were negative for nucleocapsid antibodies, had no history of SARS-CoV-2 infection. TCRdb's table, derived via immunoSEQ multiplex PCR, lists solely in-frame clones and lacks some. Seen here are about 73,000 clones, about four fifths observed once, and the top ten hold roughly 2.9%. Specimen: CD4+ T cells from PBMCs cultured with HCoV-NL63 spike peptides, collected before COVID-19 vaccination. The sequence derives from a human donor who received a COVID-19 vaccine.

CDR3 DNA: TGCGCCAGCAGCATGGGGGGGGGCGGCACTGAAGCTTTCTTT. It is translated as CASSMGGGGTEAFF. The rearrangement links TRBV5-1 to TRBJ1-1; tentative D call: TRBD1 (6 bases). This CDR3 spans 14 amino acids. Trimming cost V 4 bases and J 4 bases, with 14 bases left between them. Germline V gene data show CDR1 as SGHRS and CDR2 as YFSETQ.